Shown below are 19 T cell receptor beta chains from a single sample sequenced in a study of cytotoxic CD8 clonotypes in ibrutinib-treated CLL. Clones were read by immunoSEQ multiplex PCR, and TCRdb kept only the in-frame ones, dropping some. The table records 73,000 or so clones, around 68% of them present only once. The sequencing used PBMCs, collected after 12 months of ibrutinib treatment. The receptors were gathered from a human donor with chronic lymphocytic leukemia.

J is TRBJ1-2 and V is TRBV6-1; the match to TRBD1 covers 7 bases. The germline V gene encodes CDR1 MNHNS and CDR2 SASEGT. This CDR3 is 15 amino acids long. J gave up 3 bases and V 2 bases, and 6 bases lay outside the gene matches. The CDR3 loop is CASSESGRGYYGYTF. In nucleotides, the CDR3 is TGTGCCAGCAGTGAATCTGGCAGGGGGTACTATGGCTACACCTTC.

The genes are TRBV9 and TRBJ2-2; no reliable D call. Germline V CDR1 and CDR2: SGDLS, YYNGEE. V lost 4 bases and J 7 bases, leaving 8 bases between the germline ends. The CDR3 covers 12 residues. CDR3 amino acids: CASSPHGGELFF. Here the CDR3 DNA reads TGTGCCAGCAGCCCGCACGGCGGGGAGCTGTTTTTT. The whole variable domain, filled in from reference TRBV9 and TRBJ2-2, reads DSGVTQTPKHLITATGQRVTLRCSPRSGDLSVYWYQQSLDQGLQFLIQYYNGEERAKGNILERFSAQQFPDLHSELNLSSLELGDSALYFCASSPHGGELFFGEGSRLTVL.

CDR3 nucleotides: TGTGCCAGCAGTCCCACACAATCGGCTACGCAGTATTTT. It translates to CASSPTQSATQYF. The V and J genes are TRBV6-5 and TRBJ2-3; D is undetermined. V lost 5 bases to trimming and J lost 8 bases, with 14 bases between them. This CDR3 has 13 residues. CDR1 is MNHEY, CDR2 SVGAGI, per germline.

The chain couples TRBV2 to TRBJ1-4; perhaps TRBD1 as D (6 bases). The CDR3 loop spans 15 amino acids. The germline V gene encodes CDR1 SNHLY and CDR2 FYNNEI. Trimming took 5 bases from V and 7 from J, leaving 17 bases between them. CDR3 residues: CASSRTDVRGEKLFF. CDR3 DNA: TGTGCCAGCAGTCGGACAGACGTACGGGGTGAAAAACTGTTTTTT.

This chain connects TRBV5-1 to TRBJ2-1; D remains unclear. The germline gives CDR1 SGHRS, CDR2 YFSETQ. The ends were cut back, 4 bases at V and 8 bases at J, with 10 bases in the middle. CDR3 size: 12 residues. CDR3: CASSVGIYEQFF. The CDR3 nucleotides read TGCGCCAGCAGCGTGGGGATCTATGAGCAGTTCTTC.

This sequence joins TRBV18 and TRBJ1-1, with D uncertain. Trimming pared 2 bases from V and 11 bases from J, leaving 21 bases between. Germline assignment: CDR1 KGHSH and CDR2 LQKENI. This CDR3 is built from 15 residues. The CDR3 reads CASSPSSRPVDFAFF. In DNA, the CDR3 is TGTGCCAGCTCACCATCGAGTAGGCCCGTTGATTTCGCTTTCTTT.

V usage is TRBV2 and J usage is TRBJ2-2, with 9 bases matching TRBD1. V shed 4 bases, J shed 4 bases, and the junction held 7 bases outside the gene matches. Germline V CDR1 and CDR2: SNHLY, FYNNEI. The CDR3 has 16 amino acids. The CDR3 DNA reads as TGTGCCAGCAGTGTACAGGGGGCCCAGGTCACCGGGGAGCTGTTTTTT. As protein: CASSVQGAQVTGELFF. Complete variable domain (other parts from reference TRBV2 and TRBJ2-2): EPEVTQTPSHQVTQMGQEVILRCVPISNHLYFYWYRQILGQKVEFLVSFYNNEISEKSEIFDDQFSVERPDGSNFTLKIRSTKLEDSAMYFCASSVQGAQVTGELFFGEGSRLTVL.

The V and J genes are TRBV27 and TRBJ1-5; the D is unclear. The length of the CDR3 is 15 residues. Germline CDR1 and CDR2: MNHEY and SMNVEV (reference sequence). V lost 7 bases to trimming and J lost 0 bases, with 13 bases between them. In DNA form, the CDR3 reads TGTGCCAGCACTCTAAAGGGCAATAGCAATCAGCCCCAGCATTTT. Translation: CASTLKGNSNQPQHF.

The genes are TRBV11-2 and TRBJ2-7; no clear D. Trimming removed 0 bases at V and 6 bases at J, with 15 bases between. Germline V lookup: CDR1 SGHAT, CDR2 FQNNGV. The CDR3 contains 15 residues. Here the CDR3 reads CASSLDTSSVSEQYF. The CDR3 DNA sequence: TGTGCCAGCAGCTTAGATACGAGTTCCGTTTCCGAGCAGTACTTC.

CDR3 residues: CASSYSKGQAQHF. The CDR3 region has the DNA TGTGCCAGCAGTTACTCGAAGGGTCAAGCCCAGCATTTT. The rearrangement uses TRBV6-6 and TRBJ1-5; no firm D call. The V and J ends lost 0 bases and 11 bases respectively, with 11 bases between them. Per germline, CDR1 MNHNY and CDR2 SVGAGI (reference sequence). The CDR3 sequence is 13 residues long.

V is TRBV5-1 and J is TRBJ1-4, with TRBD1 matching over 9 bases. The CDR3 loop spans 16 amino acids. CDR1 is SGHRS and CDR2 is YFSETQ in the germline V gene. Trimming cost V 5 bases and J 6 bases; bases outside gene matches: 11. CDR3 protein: CASSISGTGLYEKLFF. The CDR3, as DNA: TGCGCCAGCAGTATTTCCGGGACAGGGTTGTATGAAAAACTGTTTTTT.

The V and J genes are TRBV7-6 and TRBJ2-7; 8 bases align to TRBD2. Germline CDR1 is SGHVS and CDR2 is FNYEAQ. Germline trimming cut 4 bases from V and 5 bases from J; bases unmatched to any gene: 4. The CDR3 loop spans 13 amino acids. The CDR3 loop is CASSSREGDEQYF. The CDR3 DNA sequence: TGTGCCAGCAGCTCCCGGGAGGGTGACGAGCAGTACTTC. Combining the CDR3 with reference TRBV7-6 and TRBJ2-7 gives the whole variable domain GAGVSQSPRYKVTKRGQDVALRCDPISGHVSLYWYRQALGQGPEFLTYFNYEAQQDKSGLPNDRFSAERPEGSISTLTIQRTEQRDSAMYRCASSSREGDEQYFGPGTRLTVT.

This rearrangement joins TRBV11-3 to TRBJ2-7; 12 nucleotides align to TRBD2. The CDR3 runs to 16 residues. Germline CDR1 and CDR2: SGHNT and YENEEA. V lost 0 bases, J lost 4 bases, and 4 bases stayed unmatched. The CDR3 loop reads CASSLDSTSGGYEQYF. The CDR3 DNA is TGTGCCAGCAGCTTAGATTCGACTAGCGGGGGATACGAGCAGTACTTC.

The CDR3 sequence is CAIRVTGQETQYF. In DNA, the CDR3 is TGTGCCATCAGGGTGACAGGCCAAGAGACCCAGTACTTC. The chain links TRBV10-3 to TRBJ2-5; D is perhaps TRBD1 (6 bases). CDR1 is ENHRY and CDR2 is SYGVKD in the germline V gene. The CDR3 extends over 13 amino acids. Trimming left V 6 bases short and J 1 base short, with 9 bases between.

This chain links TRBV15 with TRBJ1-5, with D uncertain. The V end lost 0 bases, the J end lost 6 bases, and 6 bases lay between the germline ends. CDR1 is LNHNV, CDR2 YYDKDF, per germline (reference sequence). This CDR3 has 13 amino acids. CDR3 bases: TGTGCCACCAGCAGAGATGTGGGTCAGCCCCAGCATTTT. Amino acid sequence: CATSRDVGQPQHF.

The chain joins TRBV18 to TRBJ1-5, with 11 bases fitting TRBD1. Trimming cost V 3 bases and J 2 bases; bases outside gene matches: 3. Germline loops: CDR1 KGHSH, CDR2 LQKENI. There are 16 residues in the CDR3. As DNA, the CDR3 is TGTGCCAGCTCACCGCGGACAGGGGGCGGCAATCAGCCCCAGCATTTT. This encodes CASSPRTGGGNQPQHF.

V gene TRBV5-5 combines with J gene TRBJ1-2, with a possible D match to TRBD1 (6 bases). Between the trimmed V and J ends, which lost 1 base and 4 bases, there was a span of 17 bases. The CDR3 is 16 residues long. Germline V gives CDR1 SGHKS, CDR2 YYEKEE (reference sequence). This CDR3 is CASSLYSGAGIYGYTF. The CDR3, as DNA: TGTGCCAGCAGCTTGTACTCGGGGGCCGGAATCTATGGCTACACCTTC.

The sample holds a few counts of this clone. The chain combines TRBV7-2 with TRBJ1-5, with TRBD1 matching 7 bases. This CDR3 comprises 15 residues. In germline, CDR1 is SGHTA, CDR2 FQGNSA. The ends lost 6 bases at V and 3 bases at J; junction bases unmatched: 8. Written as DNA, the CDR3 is TGTGCCAGCAGTCCGGGGGACAGCTCCAATCAGCCCCAGCATTTT. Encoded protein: CASSPGDSSNQPQHF.

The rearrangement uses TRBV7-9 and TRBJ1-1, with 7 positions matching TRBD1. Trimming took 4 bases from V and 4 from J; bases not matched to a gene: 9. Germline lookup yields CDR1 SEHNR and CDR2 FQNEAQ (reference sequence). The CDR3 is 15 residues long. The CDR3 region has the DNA TGTGCCAGCAGCTACCCGCAGGGGGTTGGCACTGAAGCTTTCTTT. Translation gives CASSYPQGVGTEAFF.